The entry below gives a single T cell receptor beta chain sequence along with its context. These data are taken from a study of identical twins. MiXCR was run by TCRdb on the 5' RACE reads, yielding one entry per CDR3 protein. The table records about 260,000 distinct CDR3 sequences, 5.5% to 8% of them present only once. V was shortened by 2 bases and J by 4 bases, with 12 bases between the two germline ends. Germline CDR1 is SGHVS and CDR2 is FNYEAQ. The CDR3 spans 15 residues. The sample was also reused in another study, on yellow fever vaccine responses in identical twins.

The sequenced material came from memory (CD45RO+) T cells sorted from blood. This TCR derives from a woman under 30 in good health. The genes are TRBV7-6 and TRBJ1-5; D is ambiguous. CDR3 DNA: TGTGCCAGCAGCTTAAGTTCGATGGGGAATCAGCCCCAGCATTTT. It codes for CASSLSSMGNQPQHF. Together with reference TRBV7-6 and TRBJ1-5, the CDR3 gives the full variable domain: GAGVSQSPRYKVTKRGQDVALRCDPISGHVSLYWYRQALGQGPEFLTYFNYEAQQDKSGLPNDRFSAERPEGSISTLTIQRTEQRDSAMYRCASSLSSMGNQPQHFGDGTRLSIL.